The 21 T cell receptor beta chains given below trace back to one sample, sequenced in a study of blood T cell repertoires in COVID-19. Method: immunoSEQ multiplex PCR; TCRdb's copy keeps in-frame clones and lacks some. This sample yields 65,000 to 90,000 clones, of which 86% are seen a single time; 22% belongs to the top ten. Sequenced sample: peripheral blood. The source of these receptors is a woman of 80 years or more in a cohort sampled during active or convalescent COVID-19.

The V gene is TRBV7-9, the J gene TRBJ1-2; D call uncertain. The V gene's germline CDR1 is SEHNR and CDR2 FQNEAQ (reference sequence). V shed 6 bases and J shed 7 bases, with 15 bases lying between them. The CDR3 covers 13 residues. The chain's CDR3 is CASSPGFLAGYTF. The CDR3 nucleotides are TGTGCCAGCAGTCCGGGGTTTCTAGCTGGCTACACCTTC.

The rearrangement uses TRBV5-8 and TRBJ2-7, with 10 bases lining up with TRBD2. This CDR3 comprises 16 residues. Germline V lookup: CDR1 SGHTS, CDR2 YDEGEE. With 0 bases clipped from V and 7 bases from J, the junction kept 10 bases outside the gene matches. CDR3 bases: TGTGCCAGCAGCTTGGGGGCTATAGCGGGAGGTGGAGAGCAGTACTTC. This encodes CASSLGAIAGGGEQYF. Supplemented by reference TRBV5-8 and TRBJ2-7, the full variable domain reads EAGVTQSPTHLIKTRGQQATLRCSPISGHTSVYWYQQALGLGLQFLLWYDEGEERNRGNFPPRFSGRQFPNYSSELNVNALELEDSALYLCASSLGAIAGGGEQYFGPGTRLTVT.

J is TRBJ1-1 and V is TRBV29-1, with 10 bases lining up with TRBD1. V lost 4 bases, J lost 5 bases, and 7 bases stayed unmatched. CDR3 length: 14 amino acids. Germline lookup yields CDR1 SQVTM and CDR2 ANQGSEA. The CDR3 reads CSVGQGAIRTEAFF. CDR3 bases: TGCAGCGTTGGACAGGGGGCTATACGTACTGAAGCTTTCTTT.

This sequence joins TRBV5-1 and TRBJ1-2; maybe TRBD1 (5 bases). Trimming cost V 2 bases and J 5 bases, with 10 bases left between them. There are 13 residues in the CDR3. Germline V CDR1 and CDR2: SGHRS, YFSETQ. The CDR3 coding sequence is TGCGCCAGCAGCTTAGACAGCCCATATGGCTACACCTTC. It translates to CASSLDSPYGYTF.

This rearrangement joins TRBV28 to TRBJ2-2; 7 bases agree with TRBD2. This CDR3 spans 13 amino acids. V lost 11 bases, J lost 5 bases, and 8 bases stayed unmatched. The germline V gene encodes CDR1 MDHEN and CDR2 SYDVKM. Here the CDR3 DNA reads TGTGCCGCGGGGGAGGGTGCGACCGGGGAGCTGTTTTTT. It yields the protein CAAGEGATGELFF.

This clone was recorded once. CDR3 amino acids: CASSDRGASQPQHF. The CDR3 bases are TGTGCCAGTAGTGACAGGGGCGCGTCACAGCCCCAGCATTTT. The chain has TRBV19 and TRBJ1-5, with TRBD1 matching 8 bases. The CDR3 is 14 residues long. V was pared by 5 bases and J by 7 bases, with 7 bases of the junction left unmatched. Germline V gene data show CDR1 as LNHDA and CDR2 as SQIVND (reference sequence).

V usage is TRBV27 and J usage is TRBJ1-2; 9 nucleotides agree with TRBD1. CDR3 length equals 15 residues. J gave up 8 bases and V 5 bases, and 12 bases lay outside the gene matches. Looked up from germline, CDR1 is MNHEY and CDR2 is SMNVEV (reference sequence). The CDR3 protein is CASSNWGQGLGGYTF. The DNA for the CDR3 is TGTGCCAGCAGTAACTGGGGACAGGGCCTCGGCGGCTACACCTTC.

The rearrangement links TRBV28 to TRBJ1-5; possible D gene TRBD1, 6 bases. This CDR3 has 13 amino acids. V lost 11 bases, J lost 3 bases, and 14 bases lay in between. Germline lookup yields CDR1 MDHEN and CDR2 SYDVKM. The CDR3 DNA is TGTGCCGTGATTACAGGGTTCAATCAGCCCCAGCATTTT. Translated, it gives CAVITGFNQPQHF.

The chain has TRBV19 and TRBJ1-5; 8 bases are a match to TRBD1. Germline values: CDR1 LNHDA, CDR2 SQIVND (reference sequence). The CDR3 is 17 amino acids. The V and J ends lost 5 bases and 1 base, in that order; junction bases with no gene match: 10. As DNA, the CDR3 is TGTGCCAGTAGTCTATCTTGGACAGGGATCAGCAATCAGCCCCAGCATTTT. Amino acids: CASSLSWTGISNQPQHF.

This chain's CDR3 is CASRNSGSGTGELFF. The CDR3 bases are TGTGCCAGCCGAAATAGCGGGAGTGGTACCGGGGAGCTGTTTTTT. The chain employs TRBV7-9 and TRBJ2-2; 9 bases line up with TRBD2. V lost 8 bases, J lost 5 bases, and 9 bases stayed unmatched. Germline CDR1 SEHNR, CDR2 FQNEAQ (reference sequence). The CDR3 sequence is 15 residues long.

The rearrangement uses TRBV10-1 and TRBJ1-1; 9 bases line up with TRBD1. The V gene's germline CDR1 is WNHNN and CDR2 SYGVQD (reference sequence). CDR3 size: 16 residues. V lost 6 bases, J lost 3 bases, and 11 bases stayed unmatched. This CDR3 is CASRIGTGSIHTEAFF. The CDR3 DNA follows: TGCGCCAGCAGGATCGGGACAGGGTCGATTCACACTGAAGCTTTCTTT.

CDR3 in amino acids: CASSLVLAITDTQYF. The CDR3 DNA follows: TGCGCCAGCAGCTTGGTTCTAGCAATCACAGATACGCAGTATTTT. V gene TRBV5-1 combines with J gene TRBJ2-3, with a weak D call TRBD2 (5 bases). Germline V lookup: CDR1 SGHRS, CDR2 YFSETQ. CDR3 length: 15 amino acids. V lost 0 bases and J 2 bases, leaving 10 bases between the germline ends.

This chain links TRBV27 with TRBJ2-7; D perhaps matches TRBD2 (5 bases). The CDR3 is 15 amino acids. Germline V lookup: CDR1 MNHEY, CDR2 SMNVEV (reference sequence). The V and J ends lost 7 bases and 7 bases respectively, with 23 bases between them. CDR3 sequence (DNA): TGTGCCAGCACCTCTTTAAGAGGGCCCCTTTTAGAGCAGTACTTC. This codes for CASTSLRGPLLEQYF.

This clone was seen only once. CDR3 coding DNA: TGTGCCAGCTCAGCCAGCGTGAACACTGAAGCTTTCTTT. Protein: CASSASVNTEAFF. The rearrangement uses TRBV18 and TRBJ1-1; no reliable D call. This CDR3 region has 13 residues. Germline V gives CDR1 KGHSH, CDR2 LQKENI. V was pared by 5 bases and J by 0 bases, with 7 bases between.

The CDR3 loop reads CASSQISVNGYTF. In nucleotides, the CDR3 is TGTGCCAGCAGCCAAATTTCAGTAAATGGCTACACCTTC. J is TRBJ1-2 and V is TRBV14; no reliable D call. The CDR3 loop spans 13 amino acids. Germline-derived CDR1 and CDR2 are SGHDN and FVKESK. Trimming removed 2 bases at V and 6 bases at J, with 10 bases between.

The rearrangement uses TRBV6-5 and TRBJ1-3; the D gene is possibly TRBD1 (6 bases). Germline loops: CDR1 MNHEY, CDR2 SVGAGI. Trimming took off 6 bases at V and 0 bases at J, with 9 bases between the two ends. The CDR3 has 14 amino acids. The DNA of the CDR3 is TGTGCCAGCAGGACAGGAATCTCTGGAAACACCATATATTTT. Translated, it gives CASRTGISGNTIYF.

This chain links TRBV5-1 with TRBJ1-1, with a weak D call TRBD1 (6 bases). The CDR3 spans 14 residues. V was shortened by 4 bases and J by 5 bases, with 15 bases between the two germline ends. Germline V lookup: CDR1 SGHRS, CDR2 YFSETQ. The CDR3 DNA is TGCGCCAGCAGCATACAGACACAGGGTACTGAAGCTTTCTTT. It specifies CASSIQTQGTEAFF.

The chain is built from TRBV18 and TRBJ2-5; 7 positions agree with TRBD1. With 2 bases clipped from V and 2 bases from J, the junction kept 2 bases outside the gene matches. The CDR3 length is 14 residues. In germline, CDR1 is KGHSH, CDR2 LQKENI. Here the CDR3 reads CASSPGTVQETQYF. Written as DNA, the CDR3 is TGTGCCAGCTCACCAGGGACAGTACAAGAGACCCAGTACTTC.

The chain carries TRBV6-5 and TRBJ1-2; D is perhaps TRBD1 (6 bases). The CDR3 is 13 residues long. Germline CDR1 reads MNHEY; CDR2 reads SVGAGI. V was clipped by 5 bases and J by 3 bases, with 10 bases between them. Here the CDR3 reads CASSQGSDYGYTF. The CDR3 coding sequence is TGTGCCAGCAGTCAGGGGTCGGACTATGGCTACACCTTC.

V usage is TRBV5-3 and J usage is TRBJ2-7; 15 nucleotides align to TRBD2. TRBV5-3 is sorted into the ORF group, with uncertain function. This CDR3 has 17 amino acids. V was clipped by 5 bases and J by 2 bases; unmatched bases: 8. The CDR3 protein is CARRSGLAGGRTYEQYV. In nucleotides, the CDR3 is TGTGCCAGAAGATCGGGACTAGCGGGAGGTCGAACCTACGAGCAGTACGTC.

The V gene is TRBV3-1 (or the pseudogene TRBV3-2), the J gene TRBJ1-2; 9 positions agree with TRBD1. With 1 base clipped from V and 7 bases from J, the junction kept 4 bases outside the gene matches. The CDR3 is 14 residues long. The germline gives CDR1 LGHDT, CDR2 YNNKEL (reference sequence). The CDR3 loop reads CASSQVGQGFGYTF. CDR3 DNA sequence: TGTGCCAGCAGCCAAGTGGGACAGGGATTTGGCTACACCTTC.